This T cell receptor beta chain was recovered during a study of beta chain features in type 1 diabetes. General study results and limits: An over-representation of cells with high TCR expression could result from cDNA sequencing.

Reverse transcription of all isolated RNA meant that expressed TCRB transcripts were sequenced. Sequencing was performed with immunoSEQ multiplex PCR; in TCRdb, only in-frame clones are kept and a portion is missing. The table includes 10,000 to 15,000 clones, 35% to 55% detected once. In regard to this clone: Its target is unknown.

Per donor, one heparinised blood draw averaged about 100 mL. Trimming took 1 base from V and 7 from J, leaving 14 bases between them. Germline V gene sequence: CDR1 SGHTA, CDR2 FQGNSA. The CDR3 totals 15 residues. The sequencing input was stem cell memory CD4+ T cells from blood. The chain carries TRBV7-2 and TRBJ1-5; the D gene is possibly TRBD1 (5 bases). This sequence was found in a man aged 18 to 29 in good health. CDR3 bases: TGTGCCAGCAGCTTAGGCCGGGCGGGGGAGCAGCCCCAGCATTTT. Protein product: CASSLGRAGEQPQHF.